These 19 T cell receptor beta chains were sequenced from one sample in a study of OX40 agonist ivuxolimab in advanced cancers. Assay used: immunoSEQ multiplex PCR; TCRdb lists only in-frame clones, some missing. In the table there are some 86,000 clones, 75% to 95% of which are singletons. The starting material was CD4+ or CD8+ T cells sorted from blood, obtained in a trial of the OX40 agonist ivuxolimab. The receptor source for this set is an adult with an advanced solid tumor such as melanoma, head and neck, liver or kidney cancer.

This clone is a singleton in its sample. The gene calls are TRBV5-1 and TRBJ2-7, with 9 bases aligning to TRBD1. Germline loops: CDR1 SGHRS, CDR2 YFSETQ. The V segment lost 4 bases and the J segment 5 bases; nucleotides outside the gene matches: 7. The CDR3 totals 14 residues. CDR3 nucleotides: TGCGCCAGCAGCCTGGGACAGGGTTGGAACGAGCAGTACTTC. It specifies CASSLGQGWNEQYF.

The V call is TRBV5-1, the J call TRBJ2-2, with D maybe TRBD2 (6 bases). Trimming removed 4 bases from V and 5 bases from J, with 21 bases in between. This CDR3 comprises 17 residues. Germline-derived CDR1 and CDR2 are SGHRS and YFSETQ. CDR3 nucleotides: TGCGCCAGCAGCGCCAGTGGGCTAGCGAGTAGTACCGGGGAGCTGTTTTTT. Its protein product is CASSASGLASSTGELFF.

This rearrangement joins TRBV6-5 to TRBJ2-5; possible D gene TRBD2, 5 bases. Trimming pared 6 bases from V and 7 bases from J, leaving 21 bases between. Per the germline V gene, CDR1 is MNHEY and CDR2 is SVGAGI. The CDR3 is 15 amino acids. The DNA of the CDR3 is TGTGCCAGCAGCCCCGCACTCGGTGATCGGGGGACCCAGTACTTC. Amino acids: CASSPALGDRGTQYF.

The V gene is TRBV29-1, the J gene TRBJ1-3; TRBD1 aligns across 11 bases. V lost 4 bases to trimming and J lost 4 bases; unmatched junction nucleotides: 6. Germline assignment: CDR1 SQVTM and CDR2 ANQGSEA. The CDR3 consists of 15 residues. The CDR3 sequence is CSVGIGQGAGNTIYF. The CDR3 DNA reads TGCAGCGTTGGGATTGGACAGGGGGCCGGAAACACCATATATTTT. The full variable domain, completed using reference TRBV29-1 and TRBJ1-3, is SAVISQKPSRDICQRGTSLTIQCQVDSQVTMMFWYRQQPGQSLTLIATANQGSEATYESGFVIDKFPISRPNLTFSTLTVSNMSPEDSSIYLCSVGIGQGAGNTIYFGEGSWLTVV.

The V gene is TRBV19, the J gene TRBJ2-1; D unclear. The CDR3 is 14 amino acids. V lost 8 bases and J 2 bases, leaving 13 bases between the germline ends. Germline loops: CDR1 LNHDA, CDR2 SQIVND (reference sequence). Written as DNA, the CDR3 is TGTGCCAGTTCCCAGGACCGAGCCTACAATGAGCAGTTCTTC. This sequence encodes CASSQDRAYNEQFF.

V usage is TRBV2 and J usage is TRBJ2-7; D call uncertain. Germline CDR1 SNHLY, CDR2 FYNNEI. Trimming removed 7 bases at V and 4 bases at J, with 11 bases between. CDR3 size: 12 residues. The CDR3 reads CASMLGIYEQYF. The CDR3 DNA sequence: TGTGCCAGCATGTTGGGGATATACGAGCAGTACTTC.

This clone appeared once. The chain uses TRBV19 and TRBJ2-3; 7 positions agree with TRBD2. Germline lookup yields CDR1 LNHDA and CDR2 SQIVND (reference sequence). The CDR3 runs to 15 residues. The V and J ends lost 5 bases and 1 base, in that order; junction bases with no gene match: 6. The CDR3 loop reads CASSALAPRTDTQYF. The CDR3 DNA reads TGTGCCAGTAGTGCACTAGCGCCCCGCACAGATACGCAGTATTTT.

The V gene is TRBV20-1, the J gene TRBJ1-2; D perhaps matches TRBD1 (5 bases). The CDR3 is 11 amino acids. The V gene lost 4 bases and the J gene lost 6 bases, with 9 bases spanning the gap. From germline, CDR1 is DFQATT and CDR2 SNEGSKA (reference sequence). In DNA form, the CDR3 reads TGCAGTGCTACGGGGCGCGATGGCTACACCTTC. This encodes CSATGRDGYTF.

The gene calls are TRBV5-1 and TRBJ1-4; TRBD1 might be the D (6 bases). Germline V gene data show CDR1 as SGHRS and CDR2 as YFSETQ. Trimming removed 4 bases at V and 4 bases at J, with 11 bases between. This CDR3 has 14 residues. CDR3 sequence reads: CASSPTGNNEKLFF. DNA for the CDR3: TGCGCCAGCAGCCCAACAGGGAATAATGAAAAACTGTTTTTT.

The gene calls are TRBV30 and TRBJ2-7, with 8 bases fitting TRBD1. The CDR3 sequence is 13 residues long. V dropped 2 bases and J dropped 6; count of bases not matched to a gene: 6. From germline, CDR1 is GTSNPN and CDR2 SVGIG (reference sequence). The CDR3 DNA reads TGTGCCTGGAGTTGGACAGGGCTTGGCGAGCAGTACTTC. As protein: CAWSWTGLGEQYF.

The genes are TRBV30 and TRBJ1-2; perhaps TRBD1 as D (5 bases). Looked up from germline, CDR1 is GTSNPN and CDR2 is SVGIG (reference sequence). V dropped 1 base and J dropped 4 bases, with 16 bases sitting between them. CDR3 size: 15 residues. DNA for the CDR3: TGTGCCTGGAGTGGGATGGGGGGACGGGGCTATGGCTACACCTTC. It translates to CAWSGMGGRGYGYTF.

The genes are TRBV28 and TRBJ1-2; 10 bases align to TRBD1. The V gene end was trimmed by 5 bases and the J gene end by 6 bases; junction bases not matched to a gene: 15. The CDR3 has 17 amino acids. Germline CDR1 MDHEN, CDR2 SYDVKM. In DNA form, the CDR3 reads TGTGCCAGCAGTCCCCTAGATAGACAGGGGGCGCGGGATGGCTACACCTTC. Its translation: CASSPLDRQGARDGYTF.

This rearrangement joins TRBV5-1 to TRBJ1-1, with D unresolved. V lost 0 bases, J lost 4 bases, and 7 bases lay in between. The CDR3 has 13 residues. The V gene's germline CDR1 is SGHRS and CDR2 YFSETQ. The CDR3 DNA reads as TGCGCCAGCAGCTTGGGGGTTAGCACTGAAGCTTTCTTT. Translation gives CASSLGVSTEAFF.

The chain employs TRBV5-3 and TRBJ1-2; possibly TRBD1 for D (6 bases). TRBV5-3 is classed as an ORF, of uncertain function. Between the trimmed V and J ends, which lost 0 bases and 0 bases, there was a span of 12 bases. The CDR3 loop spans 16 amino acids. The CDR3 DNA sequence: TGTGCCAGAAGCTTGGCCGGGGGGCGGTCTAACTATGGCTACACCTTC. This codes for CARSLAGGRSNYGYTF.

This chain joins TRBV5-1 and TRBJ2-1; tentatively, D is TRBD1 (5 bases). Germline CDR1 SGHRS, CDR2 YFSETQ. The V and J ends lost 0 bases and 15 bases respectively, with 16 bases between them. The CDR3 has 13 residues. CDR3 sequence reads: CASSLEADSSWFF. The CDR3 nucleotides read TGCGCCAGCAGCTTGGAGGCCGACAGCTCGTGGTTCTTC.

The rearrangement uses TRBV5-6 and TRBJ2-6; unclear D gene. The V end lost 0 bases, the J end lost 0 bases, and 13 bases lay between the germline ends. This CDR3 is 18 amino acids long. CDR1 is SGHDT, CDR2 YYEEEE, per germline. CDR3 in amino acids: CASSLDIGRFSGANVLTF. CDR3 sequence (DNA): TGTGCCAGCAGCTTGGATATAGGTAGATTCTCTGGGGCCAACGTCCTGACTTTC.

The rearrangement joins TRBV6-4 to TRBJ2-1; no firm D call. The germline V and J ends were trimmed by 5 bases and 9 bases, with 35 bases remaining between them. The CDR3 extends over 20 amino acids. The V gene's germline CDR1 is MRHNA and CDR2 SNTAGT. DNA of the CDR3: TGTGCCAGCAGTCCGCAGATTACCCCAAGGACCCTTGAGGTATTGGGTGAGCAGTTCTTC. Protein: CASSPQITPRTLEVLGEQFF.

The table lists this clone with a count of one. The rearrangement uses TRBV7-2 and TRBJ1-2, with D unresolved. This CDR3 region has 13 residues. Germline V CDR1 and CDR2: SGHTA, FQGNSA. V lost 4 bases, J lost 8 bases, and 14 bases lay in between. CDR3 sequence reads: CASSSSRGTGYTF. The CDR3 region has the DNA TGTGCCAGCAGCTCCTCCCGCGGTACCGGCTACACCTTC.

The chain is built from TRBV21-1 and TRBJ2-7; TRBD1, as called in the table, went unchecked against the DNA. TRBV21-1 is an annotated pseudogene. This CDR3 has 21 amino acids. DNA for the CDR3: TGTGCCAGCAGCAAATGTTCCGCGGGGACAGAGGGAAGGGGCCGATACTACGAGCAGTACTTC. It is translated as CASSKCSAGTEGRGRYYEQYF.